This T cell receptor (beta chain) was retrieved from a study of patients and donors after allogeneic stem cell transplantation (dated by TCRdb to the early 2020s). This clonotype was seen a few times. Its antigen remains undetermined. The input lacks base qualities; no much larger clone sits a single base away. The CDR3 contains 17 residues, cysteine and phenylalanine counted. Kept here is only the CDR3 DNA, which spans 51 bases and is read in frame from base 1. Via the germline V gene, CDR1 is LGHNA and CDR2 YSLEER. Trimming leaves V shorter by 0 bases and J shorter by 8 bases, with the junction holding 13 bases beyond the gene matches. Libraries were constructed by RT-PCR. Sequencing instrument: NextSeq 550. TCRdb reran the public reads through fastp at Q25 and MiXCR, keeping productive beta chains. Rows matching on CDR3 protein sequence are summarized as one entry with the most common DNA and genes. The sample includes 390,000 or so distinct CDR3 sequences, with approximately 16% observed a single time. The ten top clones hold less than 8.5% of the sample.

The sequenced material came from blood, either unsorted or a sorted T cell fraction (not recorded which). This clonotype was obtained from a human donor who was either an allogeneic HSCT recipient or a stem cell or donor lymphocyte infusion donor (not recorded which). It is not recorded whose cells these are; they may come from a transplant donor. This receptor chain uses TRBV4-3 and TRBJ2-3; TRBD2 matches 8 bases in the middle. The bases read TGCGCCAGCAGCCAAGAATCGGGGGGGCCTCCGACCAGTACGCAGTATTTT. Protein translation: CASSQESGGPPTSTQYF.